Below, 25 T cell receptor beta chains from the same sample are listed, as sequenced in a study of cytomegalovirus exposure and HLA in healthy donors. It was with 60 Vbeta and 13 Jbeta primers that the PCR ran. The table came from immunoSEQ multiplex PCR; TCRdb's copy has only in-frame clones and leaves some out. The table has approximately 130,000 clones, over 75% seen once. Sequenced: PBMCs. The source of these receptors is a woman aged 40 to 55 in good health and CMV-seropositive.

Regarding this clone: An end of the junction does not agree with germline; a read error may underlie this. The CDR3 loop reads CASSDRGRCF. The CDR3 DNA is TGCGCCAGCAGTGATAGAGGTCGCTGTTTT. V and J are TRBV10-1 and TRBJ1-4; no clear D. Per germline, CDR1 WNHNN and CDR2 SYGVQD (reference sequence). The CDR3 is made up of 10 amino acids.

The genes are TRBV28 and TRBJ2-7; maybe TRBD2 (6 bases). CDR3 length: 15 amino acids. The germline gives CDR1 MDHEN, CDR2 SYDVKM. V was trimmed by 5 bases and J by 5 bases, leaving 19 bases between them. Written as DNA, the CDR3 is TGTGCCAGCAGTCAAATGGGGACTTCGTGGGACGAGCAGTACTTC. Translating it yields CASSQMGTSWDEQYF.

The rearrangement uses TRBV7-2 and TRBJ2-5, with a tentative D call TRBD2 (6 bases). CDR1 SGHTA and CDR2 FQGNSA come from the germline V gene. CDR3 length: 14 residues. V gave up 1 base and J gave up 7 bases, with 13 bases separating them. CDR3: CASSLEGTFGTQYF. CDR3 nucleotide sequence: TGTGCCAGCAGCTTAGAAGGGACTTTTGGGACCCAGTACTTC. Looking up the rest from reference TRBV7-2 and TRBJ2-5 gives the full variable domain: GAGVSQSPSNKVTEKGKDVELRCDPISGHTALYWYRQSLGQGLEFLIYFQGNSAPDKSGLPSDRFSAERTGGSVSTLTIQRTQQEDSAVYLCASSLEGTFGTQYFGPGTRLLVL.

This clone was seen a few times. The rearrangement uses TRBV29-1 and TRBJ1-4, with 9 positions matching TRBD1. CDR1 is SQVTM and CDR2 is ANQGSEA in the germline V gene. The CDR3 has 13 amino acids. The ends lost 8 bases at V and 5 bases at J; junction bases unmatched: 6. The CDR3 DNA sequence: TGCAGCACTTCCGGGACAGGGAATGAAAAACTGTTTTTT. Translation gives CSTSGTGNEKLFF.

This sequence joins TRBV5-1 and TRBJ2-2; perhaps TRBD1 as D (6 bases). The CDR3 sequence is 14 residues long. Trimming left V 0 bases short and J 8 bases short, with 11 bases between. The germline CDR1 and CDR2 sequences are SGHRS and YFSETQ. The CDR3 protein is CASSLEGESGELFF. The CDR3 coding sequence is TGCGCCAGCAGCTTGGAGGGGGAGTCGGGGGAGCTGTTTTTT.

The chain uses TRBV19 and TRBJ1-4, with a possible D match to TRBD1 (5 bases). The CDR3 contains 14 residues. V lost 10 bases to trimming and J lost 7 bases, with 19 bases between them. From germline, CDR1 is LNHDA and CDR2 SQIVND (reference sequence). This CDR3 reads CATIGGRQGEKLFF. CDR3 in DNA: TGTGCCACCATCGGGGGTAGGCAGGGTGAAAAACTGTTTTTT.

The sample holds a few counts of this clone. The chain recombines TRBV7-2 with TRBJ2-7, with D possibly being TRBD1 (5 bases). The CDR3 totals 13 residues. Germline CDR1 is SGHTA and CDR2 is FQGNSA. The ends were cut back, 2 bases at V and 3 bases at J, with 8 bases in the middle. The CDR3 spells CASSLTDSYEQYF. The CDR3 nucleotides are TGTGCCAGCAGCTTAACAGACAGCTACGAGCAGTACTTC.

The chain uses TRBV7-2 and TRBJ2-5; 11 bases map to TRBD1. CDR1 is SGHTA and CDR2 is FQGNSA in the germline V gene. This CDR3 comprises 16 residues. Unmatched junction bases numbered 10, after V lost 7 bases and J lost 3 bases. The DNA of the CDR3 is TGTGCCAGCATCCCGGACAGGGGGCGTTTCAAAGAGACCCAGTACTTC. Its translation is CASIPDRGRFKETQYF. The full variable domain, completed using reference TRBV7-2 and TRBJ2-5, is GAGVSQSPSNKVTEKGKDVELRCDPISGHTALYWYRQSLGQGLEFLIYFQGNSAPDKSGLPSDRFSAERTGGSVSTLTIQRTQQEDSAVYLCASIPDRGRFKETQYFGPGTRLLVL.

In this sample, this clone turned up a few times. The chain recombines TRBV6-5 with TRBJ1-2; possible D gene TRBD1, 6 bases. CDR1 and CDR2 (germline): MNHEY, SVGAGI. The CDR3 length is 13 residues. Trimming stripped 0 bases from V and 7 bases from J, with 9 bases between. CDR3 loop: CASSYSLGGGYTF. The CDR3 DNA reads as TGTGCCAGCAGTTACTCGTTAGGGGGTGGCTACACCTTC.

Only a few counts were recorded for this clone. The chain joins TRBV5-1 to TRBJ1-1; D remains unclear. The CDR3 totals 13 residues. From germline, CDR1 is SGHRS and CDR2 YFSETQ. V was clipped by 1 base and J by 1 base, with 5 bases between them. CDR3: CASSLSWNTEAFF. CDR3 nucleotide sequence: TGCGCCAGCAGCTTGAGCTGGAACACTGAAGCTTTCTTT.

This clone came up once. This sequence joins TRBV29-1 and TRBJ2-3, with 7 bases aligning to TRBD1. Trimming at V came to 6 bases and at J to 12 bases, leaving 9 bases not matched to a gene. Germline V lookup: CDR1 SQVTM, CDR2 ANQGSEA. This CDR3 has 11 amino acids. The CDR3 DNA reads TGCAGCGTCGATGACAGGGAAAATCAGTATTTT. Encoded protein: CSVDDRENQYF.

V is TRBV29-1 and J is TRBJ1-1; 11 bases are shared with TRBD1. The germline CDR1 and CDR2 sequences are SQVTM and ANQGSEA. The CDR3 loop spans 13 amino acids. V was clipped by 8 bases and J by 7 bases; unmatched bases: 9. The CDR3 protein is CSTGQGVRSEAFF. The CDR3 DNA follows: TGCAGCACGGGACAGGGGGTTCGGAGTGAAGCTTTCTTT.

The rearrangement links TRBV28 to TRBJ2-3, with D maybe TRBD2 (6 bases). The CDR3 extends over 14 amino acids. Trimming cost V 6 bases and J 1 base, with 11 bases left between them. Germline V lookup: CDR1 MDHEN, CDR2 SYDVKM. Written as DNA, the CDR3 is TGTGCCAGCAGGATGGGGGGACGCACAGATACGCAGTATTTT. Its translation: CASRMGGRTDTQYF.

This chain links TRBV7-9 with TRBJ2-1; 13 positions agree with TRBD2. Germline CDR1 SEHNR, CDR2 FQNEAQ (reference sequence). The CDR3 is 19 residues long. The trim removed 5 bases at V and 0 bases at J, leaving 10 bases unmatched. The CDR3 sequence is CASSPGLAGDVSSYNEQFF. The CDR3 nucleotides read TGTGCCAGCAGCCCAGGACTAGCGGGAGACGTGAGCTCCTACAATGAGCAGTTCTTC.

Points on this clone: Compared with germline, one end of the junction differs, possibly owing to a read error. The chain recombines TRBV7-7 with TRBJ2-5, with TRBD2 matching 13 bases. The germline V gene encodes CDR1 SSHAT and CDR2 FNYEAQ (reference sequence). CDR3 length: 15 residues. The CDR3 bases are TGTGCTAGCAGCTCGGGACTAGCGGGACAAGAGACCCAGTACTTC. Translating it yields CASSSGLAGQETQYF.

This rearrangement joins TRBV4-2 to TRBJ1-2; D uncertain. The germline CDR1 and CDR2 sequences are LGHNA and YNFKEQ. V lost 1 base and J 7 bases, leaving 16 bases between the germline ends. The CDR3 consists of 15 residues. The CDR3: CASSQAQTRGSGYTF. CDR3 in DNA: TGTGCCAGCAGCCAAGCCCAGACGCGAGGGTCTGGCTACACCTTC.

The chain uses TRBV19 and TRBJ2-6; 9 positions match TRBD1. J gave up 1 base and V 5 bases, and 15 bases lay outside the gene matches. This CDR3 is built from 20 residues. CDR1 and CDR2 from the germline V gene are LNHDA and SQIVND (reference sequence). The DNA of the CDR3 is TGTGCCAGTAGTGGGAAGGGACAGGGTAGAATAGGATCTGGGGCCAACGTCCTGACTTTC. Translation: CASSGKGQGRIGSGANVLTF.

This chain links TRBV7-9 with TRBJ2-1; TRBD2 might be the D (5 bases). The ends were cut back, 0 bases at V and 5 bases at J, with 14 bases in the middle. The CDR3 is 16 amino acids. Germline V gene data show CDR1 as SEHNR and CDR2 as FQNEAQ (reference sequence). Written as DNA, the CDR3 is TGTGCCAGCAGCTTAGCGCTGGGCGGAGGTAACAATGAGCAGTTCTTC. This codes for CASSLALGGGNNEQFF.

This sequence joins TRBV5-6 and TRBJ2-3; tentative D call: TRBD2 (7 bases). The CDR3 sequence is 14 residues long. The germline CDR1 and CDR2 sequences are SGHDT and YYEEEE. V shed 4 bases and J shed 5 bases, with 14 bases lying between them. The CDR3 reads CASSHGGRGDTQYF. Written as DNA, the CDR3 is TGTGCCAGCAGCCACGGGGGGCGCGGAGATACGCAGTATTTT.

The chain employs TRBV21-1 and TRBJ2-5; no check of the table's D call, TRBD1, against the DNA was made. TRBV21-1 is reported as a pseudogene. The CDR3 consists of 14 residues. For the CDR3, the DNA is TGTGCCAGCGCCCCCGGGACAGAGCAAGAGACCCAGTACTTC. It codes for CASAPGTEQETQYF.

Comments on this clone: At one of its ends the junction is not consistent with the germline gene, which may arise from a read error. The rearrangement links TRBV10-1 to TRBJ1-5, with D possibly being TRBD1 (5 bases). There are 16 residues in the CDR3. Germline CDR1 reads WNHNN; CDR2 reads SYGVQD (reference sequence). The CDR3, as DNA: TGCGCCAGCAGGGCCAGGGTGGTCCATAGCAATCAGCCCCGGCATTTT. Encoded protein: CASRARVVHSNQPRHF.

V gene TRBV2 combines with J gene TRBJ1-6; TRBD1 agrees at 7 bases. CDR1 and CDR2 from the germline V gene are SNHLY and FYNNEI. V gave up 4 bases and J gave up 8 bases; unmatched junction bases: 2. The CDR3 sequence is 13 residues long. The CDR3 region has the DNA TGTGCCAGCAGTGCTGGACAGGATTCACCCCTCCACTTT. Translation gives CASSAGQDSPLHF. Drawing the rest from reference TRBV2 and TRBJ1-6, the complete variable domain is EPEVTQTPSHQVTQMGQEVILRCVPISNHLYFYWYRQILGQKVEFLVSFYNNEISEKSEIFDDQFSVERPDGSNFTLKIRSTKLEDSAMYFCASSAGQDSPLHFGNGTRLTVT.

V and J are TRBV5-1 and TRBJ1-6, with D perhaps TRBD1 (6 bases). Germline values: CDR1 SGHRS, CDR2 YFSETQ. This CDR3 is 17 amino acids long. Trimming cost V 4 bases and J 4 bases, with 18 bases left between them. CDR3 protein: CASSNSDSQGYNSPLHF. Here the CDR3 DNA reads TGCGCCAGCAGCAATTCGGACAGCCAGGGTTATAATTCACCCCTCCACTTT.

The chain couples TRBV19 to TRBJ2-1; TRBD1 matches 7 bases. The CDR3 consists of 15 residues. The germline gives CDR1 LNHDA, CDR2 SQIVND (reference sequence). V lost 4 bases to trimming and J lost 9 bases; unmatched junction nucleotides: 12. CDR3: CASSKDRDGVGEQFF. For the CDR3, the DNA is TGTGCCAGTAGTAAAGACAGGGATGGAGTTGGTGAGCAGTTCTTC.

The rearrangement uses TRBV11-2 and TRBJ2-1; TRBD2 matches 11 bases. The CDR3 runs 15 residues. Germline lookup yields CDR1 SGHAT and CDR2 FQNNGV. The junction had 5 bases not matched to a gene; V was cut back by 1 base and J by 9 bases. The CDR3 DNA reads as TGTGCCAGCAGCTTAGGGAGACTAGCGGGGTTTGAGCAGTTCTTC. Protein product: CASSLGRLAGFEQFF.